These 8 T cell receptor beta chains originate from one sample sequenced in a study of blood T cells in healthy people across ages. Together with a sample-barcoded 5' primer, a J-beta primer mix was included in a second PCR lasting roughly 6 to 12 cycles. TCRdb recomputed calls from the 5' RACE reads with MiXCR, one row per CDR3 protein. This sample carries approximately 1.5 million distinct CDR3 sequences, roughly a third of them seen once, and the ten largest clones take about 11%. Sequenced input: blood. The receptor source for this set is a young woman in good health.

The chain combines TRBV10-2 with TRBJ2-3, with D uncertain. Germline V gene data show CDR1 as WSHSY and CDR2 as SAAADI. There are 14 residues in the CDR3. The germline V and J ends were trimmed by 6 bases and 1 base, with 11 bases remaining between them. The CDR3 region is CASRFTSRTDTQYF. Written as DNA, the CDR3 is TGCGCCAGCAGGTTTACCTCTCGCACAGATACGCAGTATTTT.

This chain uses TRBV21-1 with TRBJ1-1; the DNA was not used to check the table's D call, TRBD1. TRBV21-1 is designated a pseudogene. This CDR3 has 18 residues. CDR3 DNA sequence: TGTGCCAGCAGCATCCCGGGGTCGGGCCCAACTATGAACACTGAAGCTTTCTTT. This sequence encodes CASSIPGSGPTMNTEAFF.

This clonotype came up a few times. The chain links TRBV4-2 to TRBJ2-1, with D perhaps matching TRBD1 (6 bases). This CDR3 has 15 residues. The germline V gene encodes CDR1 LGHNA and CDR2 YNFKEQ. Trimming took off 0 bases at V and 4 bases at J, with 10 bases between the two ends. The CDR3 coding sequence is TGTGCCAGCAGCCAAGAAGGAGGACAGTACAATGAGCAGTTCTTC. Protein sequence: CASSQEGGQYNEQFF.

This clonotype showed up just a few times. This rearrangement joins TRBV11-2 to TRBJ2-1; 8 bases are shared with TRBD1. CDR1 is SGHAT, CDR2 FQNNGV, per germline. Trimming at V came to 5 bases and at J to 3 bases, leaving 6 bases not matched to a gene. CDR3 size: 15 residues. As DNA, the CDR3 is TGTGCCAGCAGCGCAGGGGGCTTAATCTACAATGAGCAGTTCTTC. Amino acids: CASSAGGLIYNEQFF.

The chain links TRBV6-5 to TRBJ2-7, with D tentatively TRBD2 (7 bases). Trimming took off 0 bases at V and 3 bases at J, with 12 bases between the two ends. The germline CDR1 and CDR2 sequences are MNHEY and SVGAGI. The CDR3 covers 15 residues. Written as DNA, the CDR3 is TGTGCCAGCAGTTACTCGGGGAGGGGGGGCTACGAGCAGTACTTC. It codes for CASSYSGRGGYEQYF.

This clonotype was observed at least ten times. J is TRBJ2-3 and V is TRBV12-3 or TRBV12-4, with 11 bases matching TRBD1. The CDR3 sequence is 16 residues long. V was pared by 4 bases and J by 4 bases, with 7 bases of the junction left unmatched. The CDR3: CASSSPDRGPSDTQYF. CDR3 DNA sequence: TGTGCCAGCAGTTCCCCGGACAGGGGGCCTTCAGATACGCAGTATTTT.

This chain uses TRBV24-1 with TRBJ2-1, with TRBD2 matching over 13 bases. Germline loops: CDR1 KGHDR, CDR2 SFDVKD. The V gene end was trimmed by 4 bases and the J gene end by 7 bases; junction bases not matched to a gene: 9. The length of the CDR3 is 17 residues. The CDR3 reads CATSDRGLAGALNEQFF. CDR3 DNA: TGTGCCACCAGTGACCGCGGACTAGCGGGAGCCCTAAATGAGCAGTTCTTC.

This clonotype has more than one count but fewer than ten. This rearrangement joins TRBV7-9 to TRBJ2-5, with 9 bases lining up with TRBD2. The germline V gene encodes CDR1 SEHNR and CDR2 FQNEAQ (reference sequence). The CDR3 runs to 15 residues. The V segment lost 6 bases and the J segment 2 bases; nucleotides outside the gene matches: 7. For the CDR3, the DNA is TGTGCCAGCAGGCAGATTAGCGGGGGACAAGAGACCCAGTACTTC. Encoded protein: CASRQISGGQETQYF. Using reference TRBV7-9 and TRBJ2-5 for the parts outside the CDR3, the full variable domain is DTGVSQNPRHKITKRGQNVTFRCDPISEHNRLYWYRQTLGQGPEFLTYFQNEAQLEKSRLLSDRFSAERPKGSFSTLEIQRTEQGDSAMYLCASRQISGGQETQYFGPGTRLLVL.